The 24 T cell receptor beta chains below come from one sample, sequenced in a study of CD8+CD57+ T cells in acquired aplastic anemia. Both TCR beta VDJ combination and CDR3 sequence profiling were carried out. Genomic DNA was the template for this profiling. TCRdb itself ran the reads through MiXCR, one entry per CDR3 protein. The data show 100,000 to 120,000 distinct CDR3 sequences, 40% to 60% seen once. The sample taken for sequencing was sorted CD4+, CD8+, or CD8+CD57+ T cells (not recorded which) from PBMCs. These receptors were obtained from a human donor in good health, serving as a control.

V is TRBV5-1 and J is TRBJ2-7; 8 positions match TRBD2. This CDR3 spans 15 amino acids. V lost 4 bases and J lost 6; bases outside the gene matches: 12. Germline V lookup: CDR1 SGHRS, CDR2 YFSETQ. The DNA of the CDR3 is TGCGCCAGCAGCAGGGACCCAGCGGGAGTTCGCGAGCAGTACTTC. It is translated as CASSRDPAGVREQYF. The full variable domain, its missing parts supplied by reference TRBV5-1 and TRBJ2-7, is KAGVTQTPRYLIKTRGQQVTLSCSPISGHRSVSWYQQTPGQGLQFLFEYFSETQRNKGNFPGRFSGRQFSNSRSEMNVSTLELGDSALYLCASSRDPAGVREQYFGPGTRLTVT.

The rearrangement joins TRBV10-3 to TRBJ2-7; 10 bases match TRBD1. In germline, CDR1 is ENHRY, CDR2 SYGVKD. Trimming removed 5 bases from V and 3 bases from J; junction bases left unmatched: 10. This CDR3 spans 16 amino acids. The CDR3 DNA reads TGTGCCATCAGTCCGACAGGGGGCGCAGGGGGCTACGAGCAGTACTTC. It specifies CAISPTGGAGGYEQYF.

This clonotype was counted ten times or more. This chain links TRBV25-1 with TRBJ2-7; D remains ambiguous. The ends were cut back, 2 bases at V and 3 bases at J, with 14 bases in the middle. From germline, CDR1 is MGHDK and CDR2 SYGVNS. The CDR3 sequence is 15 residues long. CDR3 bases: TGTGCCAGCAGTGAACCGGCAGAAGGCCTCTACGAGCAGTACTTC. This gives the protein CASSEPAEGLYEQYF.

J is TRBJ2-7 and V is TRBV6-1; 8 nucleotides agree with TRBD1. After removal of 6 bases from V and 3 bases from J, the junction contained 13 bases not matched to a gene. Germline V gene data show CDR1 as MNHNS and CDR2 as SASEGT. CDR3 size: 16 residues. The CDR3 sequence: CASSLQTGTGSYEQYF. CDR3 coding DNA: TGTGCCAGCAGCCTACAAACCGGGACAGGCAGCTACGAGCAGTACTTC.

The chain couples TRBV9 to TRBJ2-1; D tentatively fits TRBD1 or TRBD2 (6 bases each). Trimming removed 0 bases at V and 8 bases at J, with 15 bases between. The CDR3 has 15 amino acids. Germline V lookup: CDR1 SGDLS, CDR2 YYNGEE. CDR3 residues: CASSVGGGGRDEQFF. The DNA of the CDR3 is TGTGCCAGCAGCGTAGGAGGAGGGGGTCGCGATGAGCAGTTCTTC.

This clonotype has a count of ten or more. The chain recombines TRBV9 with TRBJ2-5; weak D call: TRBD1 (6 bases). Deletions cut 2 bases from V and 5 bases from J, with 13 bases between. CDR3 length: 14 residues. The germline V gene has CDR1 SGDLS and CDR2 YYNGEE. CDR3 in DNA: TGTGCCAGCAGCGTGGGGGCGAGGATCGAGACCCAGTACTTC. The encoded protein is CASSVGARIETQYF. Full variable domain (remainder filled in from reference TRBV9 and TRBJ2-5): DSGVTQTPKHLITATGQRVTLRCSPRSGDLSVYWYQQSLDQGLQFLIQYYNGEERAKGNILERFSAQQFPDLHSELNLSSLELGDSALYFCASSVGARIETQYFGPGTRLLVL.

The rearrangement joins TRBV7-3 to TRBJ2-5; TRBD1 agrees at 7 bases. The CDR3 runs 14 residues. Germline trimming cut 2 bases from V and 3 bases from J; bases unmatched to any gene: 3. Germline-derived CDR1 and CDR2 are SGHTA and FQGTGA. In DNA form, the CDR3 reads TGTGCCAGCAGCTTATCCGGGACAGAAGAGACCCAGTACTTC. This sequence encodes CASSLSGTEETQYF.

This clonotype has only a few counts. The chain carries TRBV19 and TRBJ1-2; D not resolved. Trimming removed 0 bases from V and 4 bases from J, with 12 bases in between. The CDR3 spans 15 residues. Germline values: CDR1 LNHDA, CDR2 SQIVND (reference sequence). The CDR3 here is CASSIDSTTFYGYTF. CDR3 nucleotide sequence: TGTGCCAGTAGTATAGATTCGACAACCTTCTATGGCTACACCTTC.

J is TRBJ1-4 and V is TRBV2; D is possibly TRBD1 (5 bases). The V end lost 8 bases, the J end lost 5 bases, and 15 bases lay between the germline ends. CDR1 SNHLY and CDR2 FYNNEI come from the germline V gene. The CDR3 is made up of 14 amino acids. CDR3 protein: CASRSSGPNEKLFF. CDR3 DNA: TGTGCCAGCCGCAGTTCGGGGCCAAATGAAAAACTGTTTTTT.

This clonotype was detected only a few times. V gene TRBV5-4 combines with J gene TRBJ1-1; D call uncertain. The V end lost 2 bases, the J end lost 6 bases, and 11 bases lay between the germline ends. The CDR3 is made up of 13 amino acids. Germline V gives CDR1 SGHNT, CDR2 YYREEE (reference sequence). CDR3 nucleotides: TGTGCCAGCAGCTTTCGGGGATCGGCTGAAGCTTTCTTT. Translation: CASSFRGSAEAFF.

The chain combines TRBV24-1 with TRBJ1-2, with a tentative D call TRBD1 (6 bases). This CDR3 is 14 amino acids long. Germline CDR1 reads KGHDR; CDR2 reads SFDVKD. V was clipped by 3 bases and J by 6 bases, with 13 bases between them. In DNA, the CDR3 is TGTGCCACCAGTGATATCCAGGGGCGCCATGGCTACACCTTC. This encodes CATSDIQGRHGYTF.

The rearrangement joins TRBV27 to TRBJ1-1; D not resolved. In germline, CDR1 is MNHEY, CDR2 SMNVEV (reference sequence). CDR3 size: 14 residues. V was clipped by 2 bases and J by 3 bases, with 10 bases between them. The CDR3 DNA is TGTGCCAGCAGTTTACAGCCCCGGGACACTGAAGCTTTCTTT. Translating it yields CASSLQPRDTEAFF.

V usage is TRBV24-1 and J usage is TRBJ2-5; perhaps TRBD1 as D (6 bases). The CDR3 spans 14 residues. CDR1 is KGHDR, CDR2 SFDVKD, per germline. V shed 3 bases and J shed 3 bases, with 10 bases lying between them. The CDR3 spells CATSDPGQEETQYF. The CDR3 DNA follows: TGTGCCACCAGTGATCCGGGACAAGAAGAGACCCAGTACTTC.

V is TRBV9 and J is TRBJ2-2, with D possibly matching TRBD2 (6 bases). The V gene lost 3 bases and the J gene lost 5 bases, with 14 bases spanning the gap. The CDR3 length is 15 residues. Germline CDR1 SGDLS, CDR2 YYNGEE. CDR3 sequence (DNA): TGTGCCAGCAGCGCTACCGGGACTGAAACCGGGGAGCTGTTTTTT. Encoded protein: CASSATGTETGELFF.

This clonotype was recorded a few times. V gene TRBV12-3 or TRBV12-4 combines with J gene TRBJ1-2; TRBD1 agrees at 7 bases. This CDR3 has 14 amino acids. Trimming at V came to 5 bases and at J to 5 bases, leaving 8 bases not matched to a gene. Written as DNA, the CDR3 is TGTGCCAGCAGTCCTCAGACAGGGATGTATGGCTACACCTTC. It codes for CASSPQTGMYGYTF.

Regarding this clonotype: Compared with germline, one end of the junction differs, possibly owing to a read error. The chain is built from TRBV7-2 and TRBJ2-3, with 9 bases fitting TRBD2. In germline, CDR1 is SGHTA, CDR2 FQGNSA. The length of the CDR3 is 16 residues. CDR3 protein: CARSLAGGGVADTQYF. CDR3 DNA: TGTGCCCGCAGCTTAGCTGGCGGGGGGGTGGCAGATACGCAGTATTTT.

The V gene is TRBV24-1, the J gene TRBJ2-2; 8 nucleotides agree with TRBD2. The CDR3 spans 15 residues. Germline-derived CDR1 and CDR2 are KGHDR and SFDVKD. The V gene end was trimmed by 4 bases and the J gene end by 6 bases; junction bases not matched to a gene: 6. This chain's CDR3 is CATSEPGLESGELFF. The CDR3 DNA sequence: TGTGCCACCAGTGAGCCGGGACTAGAATCCGGGGAGCTGTTTTTT.

This clonotype was picked up a small number of times. The CDR3: CASSDRSGGRHSYNEQFF. In nucleotides, the CDR3 is TGTGCCAGCAGTGATAGGAGCGGGGGACGACACTCCTACAATGAGCAGTTCTTC. The V call is TRBV25-1, the J call TRBJ2-1, with 8 bases lining up with TRBD2. Germline V gives CDR1 MGHDK, CDR2 SYGVNS. V was pared by 3 bases and J by 0 bases, with 10 bases of the junction left unmatched. The length of the CDR3 is 18 residues. The complete variable domain, with remaining parts taken from reference TRBV25-1 and TRBJ2-1, reads EADIYQTPRYLVIGTGKKITLECSQTMGHDKMYWYQQDPGMELHLIHYSYGVNSTEKGDLSSESTVSRIRTEHFPLTLESARPSHTSQYLCASSDRSGGRHSYNEQFFGPGTRLTVL.

This clonotype showed up many times. The chain has TRBV6-1 and TRBJ2-1; no definite D call. Trimming left V 4 bases short and J 1 base short, with 2 bases between. The CDR3 loop spans 12 amino acids. Germline V gene lookup returns CDR1 MNHNS and CDR2 SASEGT. The CDR3 coding sequence is TGTGCCAGCAGTGTTTCCTACAATGAGCAGTTCTTC. It specifies CASSVSYNEQFF.

J is TRBJ2-7 and V is TRBV19; D assignment may be TRBD1 or TRBD2 (5 bases each). The germline V gene has CDR1 LNHDA and CDR2 SQIVND (reference sequence). V was shortened by 3 bases and J by 3 bases, with 9 bases between the two germline ends. The CDR3 is 13 residues long. In DNA form, the CDR3 reads TGTGCCAGTAGTATGGGACGGGACTACGAGCAGTACTTC. Translation: CASSMGRDYEQYF.

This clonotype was detected only a few times. The genes are TRBV25-1 and TRBJ2-3; 9 positions match TRBD2. Per the germline V gene, CDR1 is MGHDK and CDR2 is SYGVNS. The CDR3 extends over 13 amino acids. V was pared by 6 bases and J by 5 bases, with 3 bases of the junction left unmatched. CDR3 in amino acids: CASRLLAGDTQYF. Written as DNA, the CDR3 is TGTGCCAGCAGATTACTAGCGGGAGATACGCAGTATTTT.

To note about this clonotype: One end of the junction fails to match germline, which may point to a read error. This chain connects TRBV2 to TRBJ2-2; the D gene is possibly TRBD2 (5 bases). The CDR3 extends over 14 amino acids. Germline assignment: CDR1 SNHLY and CDR2 FYNNEI. CDR3 sequence (DNA): TGTGCCAGCAGCTTTCTGAGTTTTTCCGGGGAGCTGGTTTTT. The encoded protein is CASSFLSFSGELVF. Together with reference TRBV2 and TRBJ2-2, the CDR3 gives the full variable domain: EPEVTQTPSHQVTQMGQEVILRCVPISNHLYFYWYRQILGQKVEFLVSFYNNEISEKSEIFDDQFSVERPDGSNFTLKIRSTKLEDSAMYFCASSFLSFSGELVFGEGSRLTVL.

A word on this clonotype: The conserved final phenylalanine or tryptophan is absent from the CDR3, which likely points to a read error. Because the CDR3's place on the DNA is in doubt, the DNA is left out and the CDR3 is given as listed by TCRdb. V is TRBV20-1 and J is TRBJ1-3. The CDR3 is 13 residues long, ends included. CDR1 is DFQATT, CDR2 SNEGSKA, per germline (reference sequence). CDR3 sequence reads: CSARVPTGNTIHL.

The chain recombines TRBV5-1 with TRBJ1-2, with 7 bases identical to TRBD1. Per the germline V gene, CDR1 is SGHRS and CDR2 is YFSETQ. J lost 5 bases, V lost 4 bases, and 5 bases had no gene match. There are 13 residues in the CDR3. In DNA, the CDR3 is TGCGCCAGCAGCGCGACAGGGCGGTATGGCTACACCTTC. Translation gives CASSATGRYGYTF.